Sequencing of this TCR beta chain was carried out in a study of CD8+ T cells in alopecia areata. Study at large: Patients given treatment had severity scored by the percentage of scalp area affected. The study, taken as a whole, reports: Amid tofacitinib therapy, many expanded lesional clones stayed present in scalp and blood. Normal scalp showed lower clonality than lesional scalp, especially alopecia totalis/universalis. Patients showed less clear TCR sequence sharing than mice, possibly partly because of HLA diversity.

This clone was counted many times. The antigen is undetermined. The V gene's germline CDR1 is SGHAT and CDR2 FQDESV (reference sequence). Trimming removed 1 base from V and 1 base from J, with 8 bases in between. This CDR3 has 15 amino acids. As for treatment: oral pan-JAK inhibitor, 5-10 mg twice daily. Extracted RNA was reverse transcribed into cDNA, the sequencing template. The protocol was immunoSEQ multiplex PCR, while the TCRdb copy is restricted to in-frame clones and leaves out a portion. Counted here are about 210,000 clones, over 40% occurring once; the ten biggest clones make up roughly 2.6%.

The sequence derives from a human donor with alopecia areata. The sequences come from CD4+ T cells sorted from blood, collected at roughly week 36, from a patient treated with tofacitinib. This chain links TRBV11-1 with TRBJ2-1; D unresolved. In nucleotides, the CDR3 is TGTGCCAGCAGCTTAGAGGCCACTTCCTACAATGAGCAGTTCTTC. This translates into CASSLEATSYNEQFF.